The rows below give T cell receptor beta chains drawn from one sample of a study of blood T cell repertoires in COVID-19. The assay was immunoSEQ multiplex PCR, and TCRdb's table has in-frame clones only and misses some. This sample carries about 250,000 clones, 70% to 90% of them seen once, and the ten largest clones take over 7.5%. Sequencing input: PBMCs or T cells enriched from blood (not recorded which). The receptor source for this set is a woman aged 45 to 65 with acute COVID-19. Both conserved end residues are part of each CDR3. A D gene is named only where the DNA matches it firmly. Size values are once, few and many counts, or a class for expanded clones, and some rows have none.

D gene	V gene	J gene	clone size	CDR3 protein	CDR3 DNA
TRBD1	TRBV24-1	TRBJ2-1	NA	CATSDPTGGDRNEQFF	TGTGCCACCAGTGACCCCACAGGGGGCGATAGAAATGAGCAGTTCTTC
NA	TRBV6-6	TRBJ2-1	NA	CASSHHSRLLYNEQFF	TGTGCCAGCAGTCACCATAGCCGCCTCCTCTACAATGAGCAGTTCTTC
TRBD1	TRBV7-2	TRBJ2-7	NA	CASSYTGGGDYEQYF	TGTGCCAGCAGCTATACAGGGGGTGGCGACTACGAGCAGTACTTC
NA	TRBV11-2	TRBJ2-2	NA	CASRASGAGTGELFF	TGTGCCAGCAGGGCTAGTGGGGCAGGGACCGGGGAGCTGTTTTTT
TRBD1	TRBV14	TRBJ2-7	NA	CASSLPGQGSYEQYF	TGTGCCAGCAGCCTGCCCGGACAGGGGTCCTACGAGCAGTACTTC
NA	TRBV4-2	TRBJ2-1	once	CASSQDQGGGAGNEQFF	TGTGCCAGCAGCCAAGATCAGGGAGGGGGGGCTGGAAATGAGCAGTTCTTC
NA	TRBV4-3	TRBJ1-6	NA	CASSQDPGDSSYNSPLHF	TGCGCCAGCAGCCAAGATCCAGGGGATAGCTCCTATAATTCACCCCTCCACTTT
NA	TRBV7-2	TRBJ1-2	NA	CASSFNTGTINYGYTF	TGTGCCAGCAGCTTTAACACCGGGACAATCAACTATGGCTACACCTTC
NA	TRBV7-8	TRBJ1-6	NA	CASSPGTGLYNSPLHF	TGTGCCAGCAGCCCGGGAACGGGCCTCTATAATTCACCCCTCCACTTT
NA	TRBV4-3	TRBJ1-3	NA	CASSQAGGSGNTIYF	TGCGCCAGCAGCCAAGCGGGCGGGTCTGGAAACACCATATATTTT
TRBD1	TRBV7-9	TRBJ1-5	few	CASSLSRTGNSNQPQHF	TGTGCCAGCAGCTTAAGTAGGACAGGGAATAGCAATCAGCCCCAGCATTTT
NA	TRBV30	TRBJ1-4	NA	CAWSVRAGTNEKLFF	TGTGCCTGGAGTGTACGGGCAGGGACTAATGAAAAACTGTTTTTT
TRBD1	TRBV19	TRBJ1-2	NA	CASSIYTGTGNGYTF	TGTGCCAGTAGTATCTATACCGGGACAGGGAACGGCTACACCTTC
NA	TRBV30	TRBJ1-2	NA	CARGQAATRGYTF	TGTGCCCGAGGGCAGGCAGCTACGAGGGGCTACACCTTC
NA	TRBV25-1	TRBJ2-5	NA	CASSGSIGETQYF	TGTGCCAGCAGTGGCAGTATTGGCGAGACCCAGTACTTC
TRBD1	TRBV7-2	TRBJ1-2	NA	CASSPQTGNYGYTF	TGTGCCAGCAGCCCCCAGACAGGGAACTATGGCTACACCTTC
TRBD1	TRBV25-1	TRBJ1-5	once	CASSEDRGGNQPQHF	TGTGCCAGCAGTGAGGACAGGGGAGGCAATCAGCCCCAGCATTTT
NA	TRBV3-1/TRBV3-2	TRBJ2-2	NA	CASSQGTGSNTGELFF	TGTGCCAGCAGCCAAGGAACAGGATCGAACACCGGGGAGCTGTTTTTT
NA	TRBV5-5	TRBJ2-1	NA	CASSLYNSNEQFF	TGTGCCAGCAGCTTGTACAACAGCAATGAGCAGTTCTTC
TRBD1	TRBV4-3	TRBJ1-4	NA	CASSQEFGQGIEKLFF	TGCGCCAGCAGCCAAGAGTTCGGACAGGGGATTGAAAAACTGTTTTTT
NA	TRBV4-1	TRBJ2-5	NA	CASSQVEAGKETQYF	TGCGCCAGCAGCCAAGTAGAGGCAGGGAAAGAGACCCAGTACTTC
NA	TRBV5-4	TRBJ1-6	NA	CASSLASEVRGSPLHF	TGTGCCAGCAGTTTGGCGTCGGAGGTGCGCGGTTCACCCCTCCACTTT
NA	TRBV5-1	TRBJ2-7	once	CASSLTVGVYEQYF	TGCGCCAGCAGCTTAACCGTCGGTGTCTACGAGCAGTACTTC
NA	TRBV14	TRBJ1-6	NA	CASSLYVNSPLHF	TGTGCCAGCAGCCTGTATGTAAATTCACCCCTCCACTTT
TRBD2	TRBV11-1	TRBJ2-3	NA	CASSLALAGSTDTQYF	TGTGCCAGCAGCTTAGCACTAGCGGGGAGCACAGATACGCAGTATTTT
NA	TRBV7-8	TRBJ1-2	NA	CASSKGVEGKDYGYTF	TGTGCCAGCAGTAAGGGGGTCGAGGGGAAAGACTATGGCTACACCTTC
NA	TRBV12-3/TRBV12-4	TRBJ2-3	NA	CASSTGMVNTQYF	TGTGCCAGCTCCACAGGGATGGTAAATACGCAGTATTTT
TRBD1	TRBV5-6	TRBJ2-3	NA	CASSLQGATDTQYF	TGTGCCAGCAGCTTGCAGGGGGCTACTGATACGCAGTATTTT
NA	TRBV30	TRBJ1-5	NA	CAWSGGVNQPQHF	TGTGCCTGGAGCGGCGGAGTCAATCAGCCCCAGCATTTT
NA	TRBV27	TRBJ1-5	NA	CASRVGARQPQHF	TGTGCCAGCAGGGTTGGGGCTCGGCAGCCCCAGCATTTT
NA	TRBV14	TRBJ2-5	NA	CASSQEVRFWEDTPPQETQYF	TGTGCCAGCAGCCAAGAGGTCCGATTTTGGGAGGACACTCCGCCCCAAGAGACCCAGTACTTC